This T cell receptor (beta chain) emerged from a study of vaccination and CD4 T cells after COVID-19 (dated by TCRdb to 2022 to 2024). Turning to the overall study: Convalescent patients had a positive SARS-CoV-2 result on nasal swab PCR, and of these patients, fewer than ten had mild disease and one had severe disease. The convalescent cohort comprised six males and four females, including two Hispanic individuals, seven Caucasians, two Asians and one multiracial person. Participants received two doses of either the Pfizer-BioNTech BNT162b2 vaccine (n=8) or the Moderna mRNA-1273 vaccine (n=2). Control cultures used a CEFX viral epitope pool as positive control, an HIV-1 Nef peptide pool as negative control, or no peptide. Post-vaccine blood samples were obtained a median of approximately 70 days after the second vaccine dose, with a range of about 12 to 241 days. Post-COVID blood samples from convalescent patients were collected a median of roughly 100 days after diagnosis, with a range of roughly 35 to 170 days. In ten to eleven COVID-19 convalescent patients and 4 infection-naive healthy vaccine recipients, the spike-specific CD4+ TCR repertoire before mRNA vaccination was compared with the repertoire after mRNA vaccination. Culture stimuli were overlapping spike peptide pools from SARS-CoV-2 and from the common cold coronaviruses HCoV-NL63, HCoV-OC43 and HCoV-229E. Three convalescent patients gave samples both early after vaccination (day 14) and late after vaccination (days 161 to 241).

This clonotype was picked up a small number of times. Its antigen remains unidentified. One base away there is no much larger clone; base qualities are not given. Library prep was done by PCR. DNA from cultured CD4+ T cells was subjected to TCR sequencing with the Oncomine TCR Beta short-read assay at the Johns Hopkins FTIC core. Genomic DNA was extracted from the cultured CD4+ T cells with the QIAamp micro DNA kit. Oncomine TCR Beta libraries from cultured CD4+ T cells were pooled with unique dual indexes and sequenced on an Illumina iSeq 100. The study's own analysis went as follows. Non-productive sequences were removed, and CDR3s not starting with C, not ending with F or W, or shorter than 7 amino acids were discarded. Antigen-specific clonotypes were identified with the MANAFEST web application by comparing peptide-stimulated wells with reference and other culture wells. An FDR below 0.05, an odds ratio above 5, and a productive frequency above 0.1% in at least two of three replicate wells were required for clones to be considered positive. A clonotype counted as cross-reactive if it showed significant expansion both in the SARS-CoV-2 spike wells and in at least one common cold coronavirus spike condition. Similarity between CDR3 sequences was evaluated in R version 3.6.1 using Levenshtein distances (stringdist) and unrooted phylogenetic trees (ape). The public reads were quality trimmed at Q25 with fastp and then assembled into clones with MiXCR by TCRdb, keeping productive beta chains. For every CDR3 protein sequence, its rows merge into one entry that carries the most common genes and DNA. Clone size and V and J calls follow TCRdb, not the original study. Counted in this sample were some 21,000 distinct CDR3 sequences; 43% of them appeared once. The ten largest account for just under 5% of the sample.

Explained via the paper, the time point label denotes: late sampling 161 to 241 days after vaccination in three convalescent patients. The sample's treatment or condition, from its label and the paper: approximately nine-day PBMC culture with coronavirus spike peptide pools or control peptides (ViraFEST assay). The ViraFEST assay was used in the study, in which antigen-specific T cells were expanded with peptide pools and expanded clonotypes were subsequently identified by TCR sequencing. The convalescent patients' positive SARS-CoV-2 PCR tests were from March to December 2020, which was before the Alpha, Beta and Delta variants emerged in the United States. Each well held around 1.9 million PBMCs cultured with approximately 10 ug/ml peptide pools in IMDM containing around 4.5% human AB serum and approximately 10 IU/ml IL-2. Half of the culture medium was replaced with fresh IL-2-containing medium on days 3 and 7. After approximately 10 days of culture, CD4+ T cells were isolated by negative selection using the EasySep CD4+ T cell isolation kit. Ficoll-Paque Plus gradient centrifugation was used to isolate PBMCs from whole blood, and the isolated PBMCs were then either used fresh or cryopreserved at -140C. Each culture condition was generally run in triplicate wells.

Sequences DFQATT (CDR1) and SNEGSKA (CDR2) are obtained from the germline V gene (reference sequence). Trimming takes 1 base off V and 6 bases off J; junction bases not matched to a gene: 10. From its cysteine to its phenylalanine, the CDR3 spans 16 amino acids. Just CDR3 DNA is preserved here, 48 bases in frame from base 1. What the authors observed across the whole study: Of the vaccine-specific clones found in convalescent patients, nearly all (304 of 307) were mono-reactive for SARS-CoV-2 spike instead of being cross-reactive with common cold coronaviruses. The median number of SARS-CoV-2-reactive clonotypes rose from 20 to 25 after infection to roughly 40 after vaccination, but the change was not significant. Only a relatively small number of convalescent patients were included in the study, and early timepoints following natural infection were not analyzed. Among the post-vaccine SARS-CoV-2-reactive clones in convalescent patients, a median 86.3% showed up only after vaccination, which suggests vaccine-specific priming.

This TCR came from a human donor who had recovered from COVID-19. Here the sequenced sample was CD4+ T cells from blood, cultured in vitro, taken about 7 months after SARS-CoV-2 vaccination. The chain is assembled from TRBV20-1 and TRBJ2-3; 10 central nucleotides agree with TRBD2. The nucleotides read TGCAGTGCTAGAGTGGACGGGACTAGCGCCGCGGATACGCAGTATTTT. Translated, this gives CSARVDGTSAADTQYF.